A selection of T cell receptor beta chains follows, all from one sample in a study of cytomegalovirus exposure and HLA in healthy donors. Sequencing used immunoSEQ multiplex PCR; TCRdb keeps in-frame clones, though not all of them. The data contain about 170,000 clones, roughly 60% of them singletons. Sequenced: PBMCs. These TCRs come from a man in his forties in good health and CMV-seronegative. Both conserved end residues are part of each CDR3. D genes are given only for firm matches. The size entry is marked missing in some rows and otherwise reads once, few, many or a size class.

J gene: TRBJ2-1
D gene: TRBD2
V gene: TRBV30
clone size: .
CDR3 DNA: TGTGCCTGGAGTGCCGGGACTAGCCTCTACAATGAGCAGTTCTTC
CDR3 protein: CAWSAGTSLYNEQFF

J gene: TRBJ2-5
D gene: TRBD1
V gene: TRBV6-5
clone size: .
CDR3 DNA: TGTGCCAGCAGTTCCCTTGACAGGGCTGAAGAGACCCAGTACTTC
CDR3 protein: CASSSLDRAEETQYF

J gene: TRBJ1-1
D gene: TRBD1
V gene: TRBV19
clone size: .
CDR3 DNA: TGTGCCAGTAGTAACCGGGACAGGGGACGGAACACTGAAGCTTTCTTT
CDR3 protein: CASSNRDRGRNTEAFF

J gene: TRBJ2-7
D gene: .
V gene: TRBV27
clone size: .
CDR3 DNA: TGTGCCAGCAGTTTGGGGGCCGGAGCCTACGAGCAGTACTTC
CDR3 protein: CASSLGAGAYEQYF

J gene: TRBJ2-7
D gene: .
V gene: TRBV29-1
clone size: .
CDR3 DNA: TGCAGCGTAGAGGATAGGAGCTCCTACGAGCAGTACTTC
CDR3 protein: CSVEDRSSYEQYF

J gene: TRBJ2-1
D gene: .
V gene: TRBV19
clone size: .
CDR3 DNA: TGTGCCAGTCGGTATCGGCCCGCGGCGGCGGGTTCCTACAATGAGCAGTTCTTC
CDR3 protein: CASRYRPAAAGSYNEQFF

J gene: TRBJ1-1
D gene: .
V gene: TRBV11-2
clone size: .
CDR3 DNA: TGTGCCAGCAGCAACAGGAGATTGAACACTGAAGCTTTCTTT
CDR3 protein: CASSNRRLNTEAFF

J gene: TRBJ2-5
D gene: .
V gene: TRBV10-3
clone size: .
CDR3 DNA: TGTGCCATCAGTGAGACTAGCTCGTGGGAAGAGACCCAGTACTTC
CDR3 protein: CAISETSSWEETQYF

J gene: TRBJ2-2
D gene: .
V gene: TRBV6-1
clone size: .
CDR3 DNA: TGTGCCAGCAGTGGCGGGAATAGGGGTACCGGGGAGCTGTTTTTT
CDR3 protein: CASSGGNRGTGELFF

J gene: TRBJ1-1
D gene: .
V gene: TRBV7-3
clone size: few
CDR3 DNA: TGTGCCAGCAGCCCGGAGGGGTTCACTGAAGCTTTCTTT
CDR3 protein: CASSPEGFTEAFF

J gene: TRBJ1-1
D gene: TRBD1
V gene: TRBV19
clone size: .
CDR3 DNA: TGTGCCAGTAGTACGGGACAGGTGAACACTGAAGCTTTCTTT
CDR3 protein: CASSTGQVNTEAFF

J gene: TRBJ2-1
D gene: TRBD2
V gene: TRBV4-3
clone size: .
CDR3 DNA: TGCGCCAGCAGCCAAGGACTAGCGGGAGCCAGCTCCTACAATGAGCAGTTCTTC
CDR3 protein: CASSQGLAGASSYNEQFF

J gene: TRBJ2-5
D gene: .
V gene: TRBV10-3
clone size: few
CDR3 DNA: TGTGCCATCAGTGAGGGCCGGGCCAGCGGGACCCAGTACTTC
CDR3 protein: CAISEGRASGTQYF

J gene: TRBJ2-5
D gene: TRBD1
V gene: TRBV4-1
clone size: .
CDR3 DNA: TGCGCCAGCAGCCAGAACAGGGGTAGAGGAGAGGCCCAGTACTTC
CDR3 protein: CASSQNRGRGEAQYF

J gene: TRBJ2-5
D gene: TRBD2
V gene: TRBV6-6
clone size: few
CDR3 DNA: TGTGCCAGCAGTTACTCGACGGGGACTAGGCGAGAGACCCAGTACTTC
CDR3 protein: CASSYSTGTRRETQYF

J gene: TRBJ2-3
D gene: TRBD2
V gene: TRBV9
clone size: .
CDR3 DNA: TGTGCCAGCAGCGCGGGACTAGCGGACACAGATACGCAGTATTTT
CDR3 protein: CASSAGLADTDTQYF

J gene: TRBJ1-4
D gene: .
V gene: TRBV7-9
clone size: .
CDR3 DNA: TGTGCCAGCAGCCACAGAGACACGTATAATGAAAAACTGTTTTTT
CDR3 protein: CASSHRDTYNEKLFF

J gene: TRBJ2-3
D gene: TRBD2
V gene: TRBV12-5
clone size: .
CDR3 DNA: TGTGCTAGTGGCCAGGGACTAGCGGGAGCAGATACGCAGTATTTT
CDR3 protein: CASGQGLAGADTQYF